This T cell receptor (beta chain) was recorded in a study of blood T cell repertoires in COVID-19 (dated by TCRdb to the early 2020s). With respect to the entire study: The collaborator samples originated in the United States, Italy and Spain and spanned the acute and convalescent phases of COVID-19. The dataset comprised deeply sampled blood TCRbeta repertoires from subjects exposed to, actively infected with, or recovered from COVID-19. Nearly every sample came with metadata listing a de-identified subject ID, COVID-19 status, age in years and sex. Where available, HLA class I and class II types were obtained from metadata supplied by the sample provider rather than from assay-based typing. The samples were drawn from the first 160 participants of the ongoing ImmuneRACE study and from some 1,300 subjects provided by 6 global collaborators. The repertoires were released in a freely available public database intended as a resource for research on the immune response to SARS-CoV-2. The prospective study material was composed of cDNA or gDNA derived from T cells, B-cell-depleted T cells, or PBMCs. Broader findings and caveats from the paper: How much clinical and demographic metadata was included differed by source and by participant, and the metadata was provided uncurated.

The collaborating institutions used their own protocols to collect whole blood in K2EDTA tubes. For TCRbeta analysis, collaborators shipped samples as frozen whole blood, isolated PBMCs, or DNA extracted from either of those sample types. From V the trimming removes 5 bases and from J it removes 2 bases, while the gene matches leave 8 bases of the junction unaccounted for. The CDR3, cysteine through phenylalanine, is 16 amino acids long. The entry retains the CDR3 DNA only, 48 bases that are in frame from base 1. The germline V gene (reference sequence) sets CDR1 to SSHAT and CDR2 to FNYEAQ. In regard to this clone: The antigen it binds to is not known. Base qualities are not recorded, but no much larger clone differs from it by a single base.

TCRbeta CDR3 regions were amplified from genomic DNA by means of the immunoSEQ Assay, a bias-controlled multiplex PCR. Per the authors' processing: Within the assay, amplification of reference gene primers was used to estimate how many nucleated cells each sample contained. Sequence reads were collapsed and filtered to measure the absolute abundance of every unique TCRbeta CDR3 rearrangement. Productive Simpson clonality was computed per sample as the square root of Simpson's diversity index over productive rearrangements. The immuneACCESS repertoire file appears here via TCRdb, limited to in-frame rearrangements. These files lack a portion of the clones; in checked studies, under half of the deficit traces to unresolved V genes, and the cause of the others is not known. V and J calls plus clone size are reproduced from that table; the DNA served to infer D and trimming. The sample data list tens of thousands of clones, and about 86% of these were observed just once. The biggest ten clones account for over 6% of the sample.

Rearrangement joined TRBV7-7 to TRBJ2-2; 7 central bases correspond to TRBD1. This TCR was sampled from a man aged 45-65 years with active COVID-19. Sample: peripheral blood. CDR3 sequence: CASSPGTEPNTGELFF. The nucleotides are TGTGCCAGCAGCCCTGGGACAGAACCCAACACCGGGGAGCTGTTTTTT.